Listed here are 3 T cell receptor beta chains from one sample, sequenced in a study of blood T cell repertoires in COVID-19. Measured with immunoSEQ multiplex PCR; TCRdb has only the in-frame clones, and not every one. The sample lists more than 150,000 clones, roughly 80% occurring once. The sample was peripheral blood. Every receptor here comes from a woman aged 25-40 years with acute or convalescent COVID-19.

A single count supports this clone. The CDR3 DNA reads TGTGCCAGCAGGGATCGACAGAACAATGAGCAGTTCTTC. It is translated as CASRDRQNNEQFF. The V call is TRBV7-9, the J call TRBJ2-1; D might be TRBD1 (5 bases). CDR1 is SEHNR, CDR2 FQNEAQ, per germline (reference sequence). The CDR3 is 13 amino acids. V lost 6 bases to trimming and J lost 5 bases, with 11 bases between them.

The CDR3 DNA follows: TGTGCCAGCAGTGACCCAGTTGTCTACGAGCAGTACTTC. Protein: CASSDPVVYEQYF. The genes are TRBV2 and TRBJ2-7; D uncertain. The V end was cut by 3 bases, the J end by 3 bases, with 9 bases between. Germline V gives CDR1 SNHLY, CDR2 FYNNEI. The CDR3 is made up of 13 amino acids.

This chain uses TRBV6-2 or TRBV6-3 with TRBJ2-1; 9 positions agree with TRBD2. Germline V gene sequence: CDR1 MNHEY, CDR2 SVGEGT. The CDR3 runs to 18 residues. The V segment lost 0 bases and the J segment 4 bases; nucleotides outside the gene matches: 10. DNA of the CDR3: TGTGCCAGCAGTTACTCGTTCCCGGCTAGCGGGGTTTACAATGAGCAGTTCTTC. Protein product: CASSYSFPASGVYNEQFF.